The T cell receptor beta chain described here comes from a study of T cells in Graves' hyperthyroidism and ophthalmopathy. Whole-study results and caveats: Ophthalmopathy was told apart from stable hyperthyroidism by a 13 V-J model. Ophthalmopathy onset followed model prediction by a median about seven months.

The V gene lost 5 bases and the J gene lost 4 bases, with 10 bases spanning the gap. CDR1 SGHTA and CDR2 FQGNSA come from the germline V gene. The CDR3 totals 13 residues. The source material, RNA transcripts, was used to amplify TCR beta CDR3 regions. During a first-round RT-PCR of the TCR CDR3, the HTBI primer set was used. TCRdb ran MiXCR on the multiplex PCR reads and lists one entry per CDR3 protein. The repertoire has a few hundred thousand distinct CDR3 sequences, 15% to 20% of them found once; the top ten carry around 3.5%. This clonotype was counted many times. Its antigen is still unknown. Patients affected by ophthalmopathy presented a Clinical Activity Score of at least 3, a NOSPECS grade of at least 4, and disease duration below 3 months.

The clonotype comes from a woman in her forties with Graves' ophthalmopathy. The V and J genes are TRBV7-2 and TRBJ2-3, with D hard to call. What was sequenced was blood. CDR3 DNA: TGTGCCAGCAGCCCGCTTAGGTCAGATACGCAGTATTTT. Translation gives CASSPLRSDTQYF.